The subject of this entry is one TCR beta chain. This entry comes from a study of blood T cell repertoires in COVID-19. Overall study context: The analysed material was cDNA or gDNA that came from T cells, B-cell-depleted T cells, or PBMCs.

Only in-frame clones appear in the TCRdb table, and some are missing; sequencing was by immunoSEQ multiplex PCR. The table has 85,000 to 110,000 clones, 70% to 90% seen once. The receptor comes from a man in his fifties in a cohort sampled during active COVID-19. Sequencing used peripheral blood.

The CDR3 DNA follows: TGTGCCAGTAGTGACAGGGGAGCCTCCTACGAGCAGTACTTC. This sequence encodes CASSDRGASYEQYF. The J gene is TRBJ2-7, the V gene TRBV19; 8 nucleotides match TRBD1. Germline V gives CDR1 LNHDA, CDR2 SQIVND (reference sequence). V shed 5 bases, J shed 0 bases, and the junction held 3 bases outside the gene matches. This CDR3 region has 14 residues.